This T cell receptor (beta chain) came from a study of blood T cell repertoires in COVID-19. The germline V and J ends were trimmed by 4 bases and 2 bases, with 17 bases remaining between them. CDR3 length: 16 amino acids. Germline V gene sequence: CDR1 KGHSH, CDR2 LQKENI. Profiling relied on immunoSEQ multiplex PCR, and the TCRdb table lists in-frame clones only, not all of them. The sample yields 250,000 to 300,000 clones, about nine tenths seen once. The TCR was taken from a woman aged 60 to 75 with acute or convalescent COVID-19. The sample consisted of peripheral blood. This chain uses TRBV18 with TRBJ1-1; D unclear. The CDR3 sequence: CASSREPRRVNTEAFF. Here the CDR3 DNA reads TGTGCCAGCTCACGCGAACCCCGGCGGGTAAACACTGAAGCTTTCTTT.